The 9 T cell receptor beta chains in this list originate from one sample, sequenced in a study of T-cell memory formation after mild COVID-19. Each CDR3 protein gets one entry after TCRdb re-called the 5' RACE reads with MiXCR. The sample has about 210,000 distinct CDR3 sequences; around 30% are singletons. Sequenced input: PBMCs or a T cell subset sorted from them (not recorded which). Receptor source: an adult woman who had mild COVID-19 (a few samples of this study predate the infection). Cell type and time point are not known.

This clonotype was seen a few times. The V gene is TRBV10-3, the J gene TRBJ1-1; D gene uncertain. The ends were cut back, 10 bases at V and 3 bases at J, with 12 bases in the middle. The CDR3 spans 12 residues. Germline V gene sequence: CDR1 ENHRY, CDR2 SYGVKD. The CDR3 coding sequence is TGTGCCACTGATGAACCGGACACTGAAGCTTTCTTT. This codes for CATDEPDTEAFF.

The rearrangement joins TRBV20-1 to TRBJ2-7, with D hard to call. V was shortened by 3 bases and J by 2 bases, with 11 bases between the two germline ends. The CDR3 runs 13 residues. In germline, CDR1 is DFQATT, CDR2 SNEGSKA (reference sequence). The CDR3 coding sequence is TGCAGTGCTAGTTGGCAGGTGACCTACGAGCAGTACTTC. Amino acid sequence: CSASWQVTYEQYF.

The chain carries TRBV24-1 and TRBJ2-7; D tentatively fits TRBD1 or TRBD2 (5 bases each). Trimming removed 3 bases at V and 4 bases at J, with 9 bases between. In germline, CDR1 is KGHDR, CDR2 SFDVKD. This CDR3 is built from 13 residues. The CDR3 bases are TGTGCCACCAGTGATGGGGGAGTATACGAGCAGTACTTC. Its translation is CATSDGGVYEQYF.

The rearrangement joins TRBV4-2 to TRBJ2-3; D assignment may be TRBD1 or TRBD2 (6 bases each). V was pared by 2 bases and J by 4 bases, with 16 bases between. This CDR3 is built from 16 residues. Looked up from germline, CDR1 is LGHNA and CDR2 is YNFKEQ. The CDR3 spells CASSQPELGGPDTQYF. The CDR3 bases are TGTGCCAGCAGCCAACCAGAGTTGGGGGGCCCAGATACGCAGTATTTT.

This clonotype was seen more than once but under ten times. This chain joins TRBV4-1 and TRBJ2-7, with D unresolved. The CDR3 extends over 16 amino acids. Per germline, CDR1 MGHRA and CDR2 YSYEKL. Trimming pared 1 base from V and 1 base from J, leaving 14 bases between. CDR3 protein: CASSQVLEVTSYEQYF. The CDR3 nucleotides read TGCGCCAGCAGCCAAGTTCTTGAGGTAACGTCCTACGAGCAGTACTTC.

The chain uses TRBV7-9 and TRBJ2-4; TRBD1 matches at 8 bases. This CDR3 is 14 amino acids long. The V gene end was trimmed by 1 base and the J gene end by 8 bases; junction bases not matched to a gene: 4. Germline lookup yields CDR1 SEHNR and CDR2 FQNEAQ (reference sequence). CDR3 DNA: TGTGCCAGCAGCTTAGGGCAGGGGGCTGACATTCAGTACTTC. It translates to CASSLGQGADIQYF.

This clonotype has a handful of counts. The rearrangement uses TRBV9 and TRBJ1-6, with unresolved D. V was cut by 3 bases and J by 7 bases, with 11 bases left in between. The CDR3 has 14 amino acids. Germline lookup yields CDR1 SGDLS and CDR2 YYNGEE. CDR3 residues: CASSAGPGNSPLHF. CDR3 nucleotides: TGTGCCAGCAGCGCAGGCCCCGGAAATTCACCCCTCCACTTT.

The chain links TRBV28 to TRBJ1-1; D is undetermined. V was pared by 2 bases and J by 0 bases, with 7 bases between. The CDR3 is 14 residues long. Germline V lookup: CDR1 MDHEN, CDR2 SYDVKM. The CDR3 DNA follows: TGTGCCAGCAGTTTACACCGGATGAACACTGAAGCTTTCTTT. It encodes CASSLHRMNTEAFF.

The chain employs TRBV20-1 and TRBJ2-7; 8 nucleotides align to TRBD1. V was pared by 5 bases and J by 1 base, with 7 bases of the junction left unmatched. Germline CDR1 and CDR2: DFQATT and SNEGSKA (reference sequence). This CDR3 contains 14 residues. CDR3: CSALRTGLSYEQYF. CDR3 in DNA: TGCAGTGCTCTTCGGACAGGGCTATCCTACGAGCAGTACTTC.